The clone carrying this T cell receptor beta chain was picked up many times. This sample was included in a study of T cells in Graves' hyperthyroidism and ophthalmopathy. On the study more broadly: Before treatment of any kind, peripheral blood was taken at initial diagnosis.

CDR3 size: 14 residues. V was shortened by 5 bases and J by 6 bases, with 16 bases between the two germline ends. In germline, CDR1 is SGHVS, CDR2 FQNEAQ. Researchers defined stable Graves' hyperthyroidism as no ophthalmopathy progression within 18 months. Not enrolled were patients with uncontrolled infection, other autoimmune disease, pregnancy or lactation. There were TCR beta CDR3 regions amplified from RNA transcripts. TCR CDR3 underwent first-round RT-PCR with the HTBI primer set. TCRdb processed the multiplex PCR reads anew with MiXCR; each CDR3 protein has one entry. The sample consists of about 360,000 distinct CDR3 sequences, less than 15% of them appearing once.

The sequencing input was blood. The clonotype originates from a woman between 18 and 29 years old with Graves' hyperthyroidism. The chain joins TRBV7-8 to TRBJ1-2; D call uncertain. This chain's CDR3 is CASSPYLFPDGYTF. The CDR3 nucleotides read TGTGCCAGCAGCCCCTACTTGTTCCCCGATGGCTACACCTTC.